The entry that follows covers one T cell receptor beta chain sequence. Only one count was recorded for this clone. It has no known antigen specificity. It has no much larger one-base neighbor in the sample; base qualities were not kept. Its CDR3 holds 13 amino acids, cysteine through phenylalanine. Only CDR3 DNA remains: 39 bases, in frame from the first base. The germline V gene (reference sequence) gives CDR1 as SEHNR and CDR2 as FQNEAQ. V and J lose 5 bases and 5 bases, and a span of 10 bases separates them. TCRbeta CDR3 regions were amplified from genomic DNA using the immunoSEQ Assay, a bias-controlled multiplex PCR. From the authors' description of their analysis: Within the assay, amplification of reference gene primers was used to estimate how many nucleated cells each sample contained. To quantify the absolute abundance of each unique TCRbeta CDR3 rearrangement, sequence reads were collapsed and filtered. Productive Simpson clonality was computed per sample as the square root of Simpson's diversity index over productive rearrangements. TCRdb stores this immuneACCESS table with in-frame sequences only. Part of the clones is absent; in the studies checked, under half of the shortfall reflects unresolved V genes, and no reason is known for the rest. For V, J and clone size, that table is used; D and trimming come from the DNA. The sample yields roughly 330,000 clones; about 87% were counted once. Approximately 5% of the sample comes from the top ten.

The data were taken from a study of blood T cell repertoires in COVID-19 (dated by TCRdb to 2019 to 2021). As for the study more broadly: Samples covering the acute and convalescent phases of COVID-19 were provided by collaborators in the United States, Italy and Spain. The repertoires were made available in a free public database intended to serve as a resource for research on the immune response to SARS-CoV-2. The material from the prospective study consisted of cDNA or gDNA derived from T cells, B-cell-depleted T cells, or PBMCs. Sample metadata almost always included a de-identified subject ID, COVID-19 status, age in years and sex. Samples came from the ongoing ImmuneRACE study (first 160 participants) plus 1,254 subjects from 6 global collaborators. The dataset comprised deeply sampled blood TCRbeta repertoires from subjects exposed to, actively infected with, or recovered from COVID-19. Where available, HLA class I and class II types were taken from metadata supplied by the sample provider and were not determined by assay-based typing. Summary of the overall study and its limitations: The quantity of clinical and demographic metadata differed by source and by participant and was supplied without curation.

Participants in the prospective study were aged 18 to 89 years, lived in more than 20 United States geographic areas, and enrolled through a virtual design. In the prospective study, participants were assigned to cohorts based on the clinical history participants reported in a screening survey and a study questionnaire. ImmuneRACE Cohort 3 recovered participants were defined by two consecutive negative NP/OP PCR tests, healthcare professional clearance, or symptom resolution. Mobile phlebotomists in the prospective study collected whole blood, serum and a nasopharyngeal or oropharyngeal swab from every participant. Additional blood draws and questionnaires over an approximately two-month period could optionally be provided by prospective study participants. Blood samples from the prospective study were shipped frozen or at room temperature prior to DNA extraction.

This sequence was found in a woman aged 25 to 39 who had recovered from COVID-19. Sequences were obtained from PBMCs or T cells enriched from blood (not recorded which). The chain is assembled from TRBV7-9 and TRBJ1-5, with no reliable assignment of the D segment. The sequence in DNA is TGTGCCAGCAGCCTTCCCAGGTATCAGCCCCAGCATTTT. This yields the protein CASSLPRYQPQHF.